This TCR beta chain was found in a study of CD8+ T cells in alopecia areata. Study results and limitations: Higher clonality was seen in lesional scalp than in normal scalp, especially in alopecia totalis/universalis. Possibly as an HLA-related effect, TCR sharing across patients appeared less clear than in mice.

Sorting from PBMCs produced CD4+ and CD8+ T cells. There are 14 residues in the CDR3. Unmatched junction bases numbered 12, after V lost 4 bases and J lost 10 bases. Germline V lookup: CDR1 GTSNPN, CDR2 SVGIG (reference sequence). cDNA reverse transcribed from extracted RNA served as the sequencing template. The assay was immunoSEQ multiplex PCR, and TCRdb's table has in-frame clones only and misses some. There are more than 95,000 clones in the sample; about 50% occur only once, and about 10% lies in the top ten. As for this clone: Its antigen is unidentified.

The source is a human donor with alopecia areata. J is TRBJ2-1 and V is TRBV30, with 8 bases matching TRBD2. What was sequenced was NKG2D-low CD8+ T cells sorted from blood. The CDR3 loop is CAWTPGGFILEQFF. In DNA form, the CDR3 reads TGTGCCTGGACCCCGGGGGGGTTTATTTTGGAGCAGTTCTTC.